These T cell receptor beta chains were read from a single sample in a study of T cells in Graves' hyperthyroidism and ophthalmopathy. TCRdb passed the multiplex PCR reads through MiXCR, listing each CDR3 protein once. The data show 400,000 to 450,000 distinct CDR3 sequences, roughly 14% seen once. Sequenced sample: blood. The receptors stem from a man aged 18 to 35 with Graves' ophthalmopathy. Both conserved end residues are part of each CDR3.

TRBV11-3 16 CACSLGITGRRTEAFF
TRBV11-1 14 CASSPFRSRETQYF
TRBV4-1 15 CASSQLLAGHYEQYF
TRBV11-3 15 CASSLDGTANSPLHF
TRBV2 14 CASSENPSTYEQYF
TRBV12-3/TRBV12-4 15 CASSLAAGDYNEQFF
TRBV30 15 CAWSVLGISTDTQYF
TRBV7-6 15 CASSLKGQGNTEAFF
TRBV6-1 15 CASREHRGSTDTQYF
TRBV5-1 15 CASSLEESSYNEQFF